This TCR beta chain comes out of a study of T cells in Graves' hyperthyroidism and ophthalmopathy (dated 2019 in TCRdb). Background for the entire study: Peripheral blood was collected at initial diagnosis, before any treatment. TCR V-J signatures able to tell the groups apart were searched for in a discovery cohort of approximately 95 patients, of whom more than 40 had Graves' ophthalmopathy and roughly 57 had stable Graves' hyperthyroidism. In several Graves' hyperthyroidism patients, the study also compared T-cell repertoires from thyroid tissue with T-cell repertoires from blood. After blood sampling, hyperthyroidism patients were treated with methimazole at a starting dose of 30 mg daily, and ophthalmopathy patients were treated with high-dose intravenous methylprednisolone. Prospective prediction of ophthalmopathy was tested in an independent validation cohort consisting of some 20 hyperthyroidism patients and approximately 16 patients who later progressed to ophthalmopathy. For training and testing, the roughly 93 patients in the discovery cohort were randomly divided in a 7:3 ratio. TCR Vbeta CDR3 sequencing of some 140 peripheral blood samples (around 45 ophthalmopathy, some 75 hyperthyroidism and some 17 progressor patients) is reported in the paper.

What the work shows at the level of the full study, not this receptor alone: In validation, progression to ophthalmopathy was predicted by the model with 70.59% sensitivity and about 72% specificity, a median of 6.5 months before onset. In cross-validation, a model built on a 13 V-J signature told ophthalmopathy apart from stable hyperthyroidism with 87.88% sensitivity and about 81% specificity, and in testing the same model reached 80%/75%. Sample size was not statistically predetermined, and blinding of investigators to group allocation was not performed. Most expanded thyroid clonotypes (frequency above 0.001) were also detected in blood, suggesting blood repertoires may reflect thyroid immune responses.

The CDR3 spans 13 residues, from the cysteine through the phenylalanine. The only DNA kept is the CDR3, 39 bases in frame from the first base. CDR1 and CDR2 are read off the germline V gene as SQVTM and ANQGSEA. V and J are truncated by 5 bases and 3 bases respectively, leaving an intervening sequence of 14 bases. Turning to this clonotype: Its antigen is currently not known. Per-base quality was not reported, and no clone a single base away is much larger than it.

Moderately to severely active disease, a Clinical Activity Score of at least 3, a NOSPECS grade of at least 4, and a duration under 3 months were present in ophthalmopathy patients. The study excluded patients with uncontrolled infections, other autoimmune diseases, pregnancy or lactation. Diagnoses relied on clinical symptoms, serum thyroxine and TRAb, thyroid ultrasound and orbital computed tomography. PBMCs were separated from about 10 ml of fresh peripheral blood using Ficoll-Paque density gradient centrifugation. Total RNA was extracted with Trizol reagent, and quality was checked on an Agilent 2100 Bioanalyzer. Amplification of TCR beta CDR3 regions was carried out from RNA transcripts. The first round of RT-PCR for the TCR CDR3 was performed with the HTBI primer set and the Qiagen OneStep RT-PCR kit. Libraries were constructed in a second round of multiplex PCR, after which size selection and purification were carried out. The libraries were sequenced on an Illumina HiSeq2000 using paired-end 100 bp reads. Turning to the authors' computational methods: SOAPnuke was used to process the raw data, removing reads that contained adapters or uncalled bases, had a mean Phred below 15, or lacked an exact match to the constant primer or identifier. COPE v1.2.5 was used to merge the high-quality paired reads, and each unique nucleotide sequence was defined as a clonotype. MiTCR v1.1 was used to align clonotypes to the IMGT TRBV, TRBD and TRBJ reference segments. Only V-J combinations with frequency above 0.0001, covering roughly 99% of repertoires, were analysed. A TCS score was defined as the ratio between F50 (clonal expansion) and ExV (chaos), using BLOSUM62-based TCRdist between CDR3 peptides within each V-J. Welch's t-statistics and random forest reduced 514 V-J features to 13, which were used in a naive Bayes classifier (R e1071). The public reads were reprocessed in TCRdb via fastp at Q25 and MiXCR, keeping in-frame beta chains. Each CDR3 protein gets just one entry, which takes the most common genes and DNA from the rows behind it. The V and J calls shown here were made by TCRdb, not taken from the authors' results. The sample table holds roughly 400,000 distinct CDR3 sequences, of which over 12% were seen once. In total, the top ten clones hold around 27% of the sample.

This receptor was obtained from a man aged 45-65 years with Graves' ophthalmopathy. The V and J genes are TRBV29-1 and TRBJ2-7; the D segment could be TRBD1, given 6 matching bases. Sample: blood. The DNA is as follows: TGCAGCGTTTCTACAGGGCAGGACTACGAGCAGTACTTC. Translation gives CSVSTGQDYEQYF.